This T cell receptor (beta chain) was obtained from a study of memory CD4+ T cells and cytomegalovirus serostatus. In the original analysis: Out-of-frame sequences were removed, leaving about 2.2 million distinct TCRbeta sequences. Here immunoSEQ multiplex PCR was the method, and the copy in TCRdb shows in-frame clones only, minus some. The V and J calls and clone size were taken over from that table, and D and trimming were inferred from the DNA. The sample shows 45,000 to 60,000 clones, about 73% of them seen only once. Single viable CD3+CD4+CD8-CD45RO+ cells were sorted as the memory CD4+ T cells. The CDR3 spans 13 residues. Germline V lookup: CDR1 SGHNT, CDR2 YYREEE (reference sequence). V gave up 2 bases and J gave up 4 bases, with 9 bases separating them.

J is TRBJ1-2 and V is TRBV5-4; a possible D gene is TRBD1 (6 bases). The source is an adult in good health and CMV-seronegative. Sequencing was done on a sample of memory CD4+ T cells from blood. CDR3 bases: TGTGCCAGCAGCTTACAGGGTTCCTATGGCTACACCTTC. It is translated as CASSLQGSYGYTF.